This T cell receptor (beta chain) was recorded in a study of cytomegalovirus exposure and HLA in healthy donors. Study-wide points: When presence/absence was analysed, sequencing depth was taken to be roughly uniform across donors.

Comments on this clone: No antigen is known for it.

The PCR employed 60 Vbeta primers together with 13 Jbeta primers. The table came from immunoSEQ multiplex PCR; TCRdb's copy has only in-frame clones and leaves some out. The table has 150,000 to 200,000 clones, roughly 85% seen once. The CDR3 has 14 amino acids. Trimming took 9 bases from V and 0 from J, leaving 12 bases between them. Looked up from germline, CDR1 is MNHEY and CDR2 is SMNVEV (reference sequence). The sequence derives from a young man in good health and CMV-seropositive. This chain links TRBV27 with TRBJ2-1; weak D call: TRBD1 (5 bases). The sequencing input was PBMCs. Written as DNA, the CDR3 is TGTGCCAGTAGGTACAGGCCCTCCTACAATGAGCAGTTCTTC. Translation: CASRYRPSYNEQFF.